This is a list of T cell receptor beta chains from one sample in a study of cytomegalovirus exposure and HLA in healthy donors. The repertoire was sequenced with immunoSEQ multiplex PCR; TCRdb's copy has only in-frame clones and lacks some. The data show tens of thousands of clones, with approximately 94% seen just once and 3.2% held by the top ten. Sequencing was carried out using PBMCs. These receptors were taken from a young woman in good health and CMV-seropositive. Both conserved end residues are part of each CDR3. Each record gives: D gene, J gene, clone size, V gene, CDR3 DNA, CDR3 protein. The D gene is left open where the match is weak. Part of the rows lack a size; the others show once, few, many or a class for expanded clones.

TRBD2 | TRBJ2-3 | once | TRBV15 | TGTGCCACCAGCAGAGAAAGGACTAGCGCGAACACAGATACGCAGTATTTT | CATSRERTSANTDTQYF
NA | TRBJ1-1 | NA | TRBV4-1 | TGCGCCAGCAGCGTACAGGGAGGGCTCGCTGAAGCTTTCTTT | CASSVQGGLAEAFF
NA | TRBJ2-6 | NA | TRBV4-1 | TGCGCCAGCAGCCAAGAGCGGGCAGGTGGGGCCAACGTCCTGACTTTC | CASSQERAGGANVLTF
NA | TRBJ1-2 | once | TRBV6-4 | TGTGCCAGCAGTGACTCGGGTAGAGGGTTTGGCTACACCTTC | CASSDSGRGFGYTF
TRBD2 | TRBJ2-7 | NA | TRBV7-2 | TGTGCCAGCAGGACGTCACCCTGGAGTAGCGGGAGGGACTACGAGCAGTACTTC | CASRTSPWSSGRDYEQYF
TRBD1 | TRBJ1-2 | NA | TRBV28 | TGTGCCAGCAGTTCCGGGACAGTTGGCTATGGCTACACCTTC | CASSSGTVGYGYTF
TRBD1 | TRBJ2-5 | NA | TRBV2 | TGTGCCAGCAGTGACAGGGGGACCCAAGAGACCCAGTACTTC | CASSDRGTQETQYF
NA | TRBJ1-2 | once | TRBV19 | TGTGCCAGGTCGGTAAAAGCGACTCCATTCTATGGCTACACCTTC | CARSVKATPFYGYTF
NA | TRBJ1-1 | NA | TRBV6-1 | TGTGCCAGCAGTGGCTACCTGGTGAACACTGAAGCTTTCTTT | CASSGYLVNTEAFF
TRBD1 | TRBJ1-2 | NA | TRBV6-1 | TGTGCCAGCAGTGAAGGGGGGACAGCCTACTATGGCTACACCTTC | CASSEGGTAYYGYTF
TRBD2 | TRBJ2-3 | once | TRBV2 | TGTGCCAGCAGAGGCTTTGGGCGGGGGGGCACAGATACGCAGTATTTT | CASRGFGRGGTDTQYF
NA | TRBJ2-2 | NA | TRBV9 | TGTGCCAGCAGCGTAGAAATCTACACCGGGGAGCTGTTTTTT | CASSVEIYTGELFF